The clone carrying this TCR beta chain came up many times. Its specificity is not known. These data are taken from a study of metastatic and nonmetastatic thyroid tumors. Background on the study: Patients with malignant and benign thyroid disease provided blood and tumor or nodule tissue, whose repertoires were compared.

Findings of the study overall: It was reportedly found that TCR beta diversity was significantly higher in malignant thyroid tumors than in benign nodules, a difference seen in both blood and tumor samples.

The CDR3 is 15 amino acids. J was trimmed by 0 bases and V by 5 bases; bases with no gene match: 6. Patients underwent thyroid surgery, and none had received any treatment before it. Authors' analysis steps: Construction of a distant-metastasis classifier for papillary thyroid cancer relied on CDR3 differences across clinicopathological groups. Through MiXCR, TCRdb re-clonotyped the PCR reads. It is TCRdb's table, rather than the study itself, that gives the V and J calls and clone size. This table has about 33,000 clones, roughly a sixth appearing once. Sequenced material: blood. The TCR originated in a male donor with papillary thyroid cancer or a benign thyroid nodule (not recorded which). Some clones in this sample may be carry-over from other donors' samples. V usage is TRBV12-3 or TRBV12-4 and J usage is TRBJ2-7; TRBD1 matches 8 bases. The CDR3 DNA sequence: TGTGCCAGCAGTCCGGGACAGGTCCCCTCCTACGAGCAGTACTTC. Protein sequence: CASSPGQVPSYEQYF.